The next 23 T cell receptor beta chains were all read from a single sample in a study of blood T cell repertoires in COVID-19. Assay used: immunoSEQ multiplex PCR; TCRdb lists only in-frame clones, some missing. The profile shows approximately 150,000 clones, over 80% of them singletons. The sequencing sample was made of PBMCs or T cells enriched from blood (not recorded which). All receptors derive from a man aged 65 to 85 who had been exposed to COVID-19.

The chain uses TRBV25-1 and TRBJ2-5; D is perhaps TRBD2 (6 bases). CDR3 length equals 14 residues. Germline CDR1 is MGHDK and CDR2 is SYGVNS. V was pared by 2 bases and J by 5 bases, with 12 bases between. CDR3 in DNA: TGTGCCAGCAGTGAAACGCCTAGCGCGGAGACCCAGTACTTC. It yields the protein CASSETPSAETQYF.

This chain links TRBV15 with TRBJ1-4; 7 nucleotides match TRBD1. Germline V gene lookup returns CDR1 LNHNV and CDR2 YYDKDF (reference sequence). This CDR3 spans 15 amino acids. Losses at the gene ends were 4 bases for V and 4 bases for J; bases not matched to a gene: 6. CDR3 protein: CATSTERGHNEKLFF. The CDR3 coding sequence is TGTGCCACCAGCACGGAGAGGGGGCATAATGAAAAACTGTTTTTT.

The V gene is TRBV4-3, the J gene TRBJ1-2; D unresolved. Germline CDR1 is LGHNA and CDR2 is YSLEER. Trimming removed 0 bases from V and 3 bases from J, with 11 bases in between. CDR3 length: 15 residues. In DNA form, the CDR3 reads TGCGCCAGCAGCCAAGATTATAACAGCTACTATGGCTACACCTTC. Translated: CASSQDYNSYYGYTF.

The rearrangement uses TRBV9 and TRBJ1-4; D may be TRBD1 (5 bases). Germline CDR1 and CDR2: SGDLS and YYNGEE. V was shortened by 2 bases and J by 3 bases, with 11 bases between the two germline ends. The CDR3 has 15 amino acids. In DNA, the CDR3 is TGTGCCAGCAGCGTCGCGACAGAACCTAATGAAAAACTGTTTTTT. This translates into CASSVATEPNEKLFF.

About this clone: The sample holds other DNA sequences that translate to the same CDR3. The chain recombines TRBV7-6 with TRBJ2-1; 12 bases agree with TRBD2. The trim removed 1 base at V and 8 bases at J, leaving 12 bases unmatched. CDR3 length: 18 amino acids. Germline V CDR1 and CDR2: SGHVS, FNYEAQ. The CDR3 region is CASSLGGLAGGGWDEQFF. In nucleotides, the CDR3 is TGTGCCAGCAGCTTAGGGGGACTAGCGGGCGGGGGTTGGGATGAGCAGTTCTTC. Filled out from reference TRBV7-6 and TRBJ2-1, the complete variable domain reads GAGVSQSPRYKVTKRGQDVALRCDPISGHVSLYWYRQALGQGPEFLTYFNYEAQQDKSGLPNDRFSAERPEGSISTLTIQRTEQRDSAMYRCASSLGGLAGGGWDEQFFGPGTRLTVL.

The gene calls are TRBV28 and TRBJ1-2, with 8 nucleotides matching TRBD1. The CDR3 spans 13 residues. Trimming cost V 8 bases and J 2 bases; bases outside gene matches: 4. Germline V gene data show CDR1 as MDHEN and CDR2 as SYDVKM. The CDR3 nucleotides read TGTGCCAGCGTTTCAGGGGGCAACTATGGCTACACCTTC. This sequence encodes CASVSGGNYGYTF.

This clone was counted between two and nine times. The chain combines TRBV6-2 or TRBV6-3 with TRBJ2-1; 11 bases match TRBD2. Germline CDR1 and CDR2: MNHEY and SVGEGT. V lost 5 bases to trimming and J lost 12 bases; unmatched junction nucleotides: 9. CDR3 length equals 14 residues. CDR3 residues: CASSTKPGTSGQFF. In DNA, the CDR3 is TGTGCCAGCAGTACGAAACCCGGGACTAGCGGGCAGTTCTTC.

This clone occurred once. The CDR3 is CASSPGQGQSNQPQHF. In DNA form, the CDR3 reads TGTGCCAGCTCACCAGGACAGGGTCAAAGCAATCAGCCCCAGCATTTT. The chain carries TRBV18 and TRBJ1-5, with 8 nucleotides matching TRBD1. Germline loops: CDR1 KGHSH, CDR2 LQKENI. The CDR3 covers 16 residues. Unmatched junction bases numbered 4, after V lost 2 bases and J lost 1 base. Full variable domain (remainder filled in from reference TRBV18 and TRBJ1-5): NAGVMQNPRHLVRRRGQEARLRCSPMKGHSHVYWYRQLPEEGLKFMVYLQKENIIDESGMPKERFSAEFPKEGPSILRIQQVVRGDSAAYFCASSPGQGQSNQPQHFGDGTRLSIL.

Of note for this clone: The junction does not match germline at one end; this may be a read error. V and J are TRBV3-1 (or the pseudogene TRBV3-2) and TRBJ2-7; no definite D call. From germline, CDR1 is LGHDT and CDR2 YNNKEL (reference sequence). The CDR3 is made up of 15 amino acids. Here the CDR3 DNA reads TGTGCCAGCAGCAAAGACCCTACCCCCTATTACGAGCAGTACTTC. It specifies CASSKDPTPYYEQYF.

DNA of the CDR3: TGTGCCAGCAGCGTCCGGGACAGCTTAGAAGCTTTCTTT. Protein sequence: CASSVRDSLEAFF. The V and J genes are TRBV11-2 and TRBJ1-1, with 7 bases fitting TRBD1. With 5 bases clipped from V and 8 bases from J, the junction kept 8 bases outside the gene matches. Germline V gene sequence: CDR1 SGHAT, CDR2 FQNNGV. The CDR3 length is 13 residues.

The chain links TRBV7-9 to TRBJ2-7; maybe TRBD1 (5 bases). The CDR3 runs 13 residues. Trimming removed 2 bases from V and 4 bases from J, with 9 bases in between. The germline gives CDR1 SEHNR, CDR2 FQNEAQ (reference sequence). CDR3 region: CASSLRRQYEQYF. In nucleotides, the CDR3 is TGTGCCAGCAGCTTACGCCGACAGTACGAGCAGTACTTC.

The chain has TRBV12-3 or TRBV12-4 and TRBJ2-2; D unclear. The CDR3 is made up of 12 amino acids. With 8 bases removed from V and 5 bases from J, the gap between germline ends came to 9 bases. CDR3 protein: CASLPETGELFF. CDR3 nucleotides: TGTGCCAGCCTCCCGGAGACCGGGGAGCTGTTTTTT.

This rearrangement joins TRBV30 to TRBJ1-2; 9 bases are a match to TRBD1. After removal of 5 bases from V and 5 bases from J, the junction contained 9 bases not matched to a gene. The germline V gene has CDR1 GTSNPN and CDR2 SVGIG (reference sequence). The CDR3 spans 14 residues. The CDR3 here is CAWATGGLGYGYTF. The DNA of the CDR3 is TGTGCCTGGGCCACAGGGGGCTTAGGTTATGGCTACACCTTC.

The rearrangement uses TRBV28 and TRBJ1-5; TRBD1 might be the D (6 bases). CDR1 is MDHEN and CDR2 is SYDVKM in the germline V gene. The CDR3 covers 16 residues. V was cut by 6 bases and J by 4 bases, with 19 bases left in between. The chain's CDR3 is CASRPTQGYRNQPQHF. The DNA of the CDR3 is TGTGCCAGCAGACCCACACAGGGTTATCGGAATCAGCCCCAGCATTTT.

This chain uses TRBV28 with TRBJ1-2; TRBD1 might be the D (5 bases). Trimming shortened V by 4 bases and J by 0 bases, and 15 bases separated the two germline ends. The CDR3 totals 16 residues. From germline, CDR1 is MDHEN and CDR2 SYDVKM. For the CDR3, the DNA is TGTGCCAGCAGTTCCTCCAGCGGGACCGCTAACTATGGCTACACCTTC. Translated: CASSSSSGTANYGYTF.

The rearrangement joins TRBV11-2 to TRBJ2-3, with 7 bases lining up with TRBD2. Unmatched junction bases numbered 7, after V lost 5 bases and J lost 2 bases. Germline CDR1 reads SGHAT; CDR2 reads FQNNGV. The CDR3 has 15 amino acids. The CDR3 sequence: CASSLRSGPTDTQYF. CDR3 in DNA: TGTGCCAGCAGCCTCCGTAGCGGGCCCACAGATACGCAGTATTTT. The full variable domain, in which reference TRBV11-2 and TRBJ2-3 provide the parts outside the CDR3, is EAGVAQSPRYKIIEKRQSVAFWCNPISGHATLYWYQQILGQGPKLLIQFQNNGVVDDSQLPKDRFSAERLKGVDSTLKIQPAKLEDSAVYLCASSLRSGPTDTQYFGPGTRLTVL.

The gene calls are TRBV18 and TRBJ2-1; 12 nucleotides agree with TRBD2. The trim removed 4 bases at V and 0 bases at J, leaving 1 base unmatched. The CDR3 consists of 16 residues. Germline lookup yields CDR1 KGHSH and CDR2 LQKENI. The CDR3 DNA is TGTGCCAGCTCACGGACTAGCGGGAACTCCTACAATGAGCAGTTCTTC. Translating it yields CASSRTSGNSYNEQFF.

In its sample, this clone was seen a few times. The chain combines TRBV6-2 or TRBV6-3 with TRBJ2-2, with TRBD2 matching 12 bases. V trimming: 2 bases; J trimming: 6 bases; junction bases outside the gene matches: 13. Germline loops: CDR1 MNHEY, CDR2 SVGEGT. The CDR3 is 19 residues long. The CDR3 spells CASSYPSGRANPNPGELFF. DNA of the CDR3: TGTGCCAGCAGTTACCCTAGCGGGAGGGCCAATCCTAACCCCGGGGAGCTGTTTTTT.

There are a few counts of this clone. J is TRBJ2-7 and V is TRBV2; 7 bases line up with TRBD2. CDR3 length: 12 residues. With V trimmed by 7 bases and J by 10 bases, 10 bases remained unmatched. Germline loops: CDR1 SNHLY, CDR2 FYNNEI. In nucleotides, the CDR3 is TGTGCCAGCAATATGGGGAGGGGCGGCCAGTACTTC. Amino acid sequence: CASNMGRGGQYF.

The chain links TRBV5-8 to TRBJ2-3; 10 bases are shared with TRBD2. Germline CDR1 is SGHTS and CDR2 is YDEGEE. The CDR3 totals 16 residues. Losses at the gene ends were 0 bases for V and 6 bases for J; bases not matched to a gene: 7. The CDR3 coding sequence is TGTGCCAGCAGCTTGGTCGCTAGCGGGAGATCGGATACGCAGTATTTT. Translation: CASSLVASGRSDTQYF.

The chain joins TRBV11-2 to TRBJ1-1, with D unresolved. The CDR3 contains 14 residues. The germline gives CDR1 SGHAT, CDR2 FQNNGV. V was trimmed by 2 bases and J by 4 bases, leaving 11 bases between them. CDR3 DNA sequence: TGTGCCAGCAGCTTAACGGCGGGAGGCACTGAAGCTTTCTTT. It codes for CASSLTAGGTEAFF.

The gene calls are TRBV5-5 and TRBJ1-3; D unresolved. The germline V gene encodes CDR1 SGHKS and CDR2 YYEKEE (reference sequence). V was shortened by 3 bases and J by 4 bases, with 11 bases between the two germline ends. The CDR3 extends over 14 amino acids. CDR3 sequence (DNA): TGTGCCAGCAGCTGGGCATCGATAGGAAACACCATATATTTT. This translates into CASSWASIGNTIYF.

The V gene is TRBV7-8, the J gene TRBJ2-1; 7 bases line up with TRBD2. Germline CDR1 is SGHVS and CDR2 is FQNEAQ. The CDR3 runs 15 residues. Unmatched junction bases numbered 3, after V lost 2 bases and J lost 2 bases. For the CDR3, the DNA is TGTGCCAGCAGCTTAAGCGGGGTGACCTACAATGAGCAGTTCTTC. It is translated as CASSLSGVTYNEQFF.